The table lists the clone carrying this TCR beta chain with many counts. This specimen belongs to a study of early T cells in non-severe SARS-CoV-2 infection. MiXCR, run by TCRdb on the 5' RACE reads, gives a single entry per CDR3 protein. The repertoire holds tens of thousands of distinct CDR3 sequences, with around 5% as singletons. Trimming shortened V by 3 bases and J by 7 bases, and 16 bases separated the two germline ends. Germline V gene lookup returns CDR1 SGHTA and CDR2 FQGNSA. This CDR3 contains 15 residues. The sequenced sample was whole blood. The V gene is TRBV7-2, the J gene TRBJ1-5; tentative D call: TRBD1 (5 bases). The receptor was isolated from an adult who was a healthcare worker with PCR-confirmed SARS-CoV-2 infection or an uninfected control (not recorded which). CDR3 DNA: TGTGCCAGCAGCTTGGGGCCCTCCCCTGAGCAGCCCCAGCATTTT. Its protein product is CASSLGPSPEQPQHF.